This TCR beta chain was recorded in a study of long-term antiretroviral therapy in people with HIV. Study-wide context: First collections came about a decade before the 2015 immediate-ART recommendation.

Runs used v3.0 of the immunoSEQ assay and were done at survey level. Some clones are missing from TCRdb's copy, which holds only in-frame ones; the method was immunoSEQ multiplex PCR. The data show around 21,000 clones, with around 82% seen just once and roughly 7.3% held by the top ten. Study-level points and caveats: The data indicate that diversity increased after ART but remained below transplant donor controls.

Deletions cut 4 bases from V and 7 bases from J, with 13 bases between. The germline CDR1 and CDR2 sequences are SGHTA and FQGNSA. This CDR3 has 13 residues. Each sample contained roughly 0.85-11 million cryopreserved PBMC, thawed before DNA extraction. About this clone itself: The antigen is undetermined.

This TCR was sampled from a man aged 45-65 years with HIV. The chain combines TRBV7-2 with TRBJ2-5; D ambiguous. Sample: unsorted PBMCs, taken at the start of antiretroviral therapy. The CDR3 spells CASSSGGSLTQYF. For the CDR3, the DNA is TGTGCCAGCAGCTCCGGTGGGTCCTTGACCCAGTACTTC.